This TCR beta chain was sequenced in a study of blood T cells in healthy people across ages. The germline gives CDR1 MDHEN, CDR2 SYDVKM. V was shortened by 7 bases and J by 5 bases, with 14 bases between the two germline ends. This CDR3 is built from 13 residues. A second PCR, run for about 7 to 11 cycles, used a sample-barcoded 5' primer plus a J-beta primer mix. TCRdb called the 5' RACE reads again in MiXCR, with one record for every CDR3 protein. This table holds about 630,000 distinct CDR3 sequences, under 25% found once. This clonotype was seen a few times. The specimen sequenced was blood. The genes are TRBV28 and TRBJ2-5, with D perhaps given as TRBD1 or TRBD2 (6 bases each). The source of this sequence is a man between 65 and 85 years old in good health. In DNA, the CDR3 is TGTGCCAGCAAAGGGGGGAGCCGGGAGACCCAGTACTTC. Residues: CASKGGSRETQYF.